The 9 T cell receptor beta chains in this list originate from one sample, sequenced in a study of shared clonotypes between healthy human individuals. The data were produced by immunoSEQ multiplex PCR, yet TCRdb's version contains in-frame clones alone and is incomplete. The sample contains about 2.4 million clones, more than 80% of which appear only once. The source material was naive CD4+ T cells sorted from blood. Described subset: CD45RA+ positively selected. The receptors stem from a man aged 18 to 35 in good health.

This chain links TRBV27 with TRBJ1-6; D possibly corresponds to TRBD1 (5 bases). Germline V CDR1 and CDR2: MNHEY, SMNVEV (reference sequence). The CDR3 extends over 20 amino acids. V lost 4 bases and J lost 0, with 22 bases in between. The CDR3 protein is CASSSYRRNPAISYNSPLHF. The CDR3 nucleotides read TGTGCCAGCAGTTCCTACAGGCGGAACCCAGCAATCTCCTATAATTCACCCCTCCACTTT.

Details on this clone: Other nucleotide sequences from this sample produce the same CDR3. This chain connects TRBV6-1 to TRBJ1-1; the D is unclear. CDR1 and CDR2 (germline): MNHNS, SASEGT. With 4 bases removed from V and 0 bases from J, the gap between germline ends came to 6 bases. The CDR3 consists of 13 residues. CDR3 nucleotides: TGTGCCAGCAGTGGCGTCCTGAACACTGAAGCTTTCTTT. Protein product: CASSGVLNTEAFF.

As to this clone: Other DNA sequences in the same sample also yield this CDR3. The chain uses TRBV19 and TRBJ2-2; the match to TRBD1 covers 7 bases. Germline V lookup: CDR1 LNHDA, CDR2 SQIVND (reference sequence). J lost 5 bases, V lost 3 bases, and 3 bases had no gene match. The length of the CDR3 is 14 residues. The CDR3 sequence: CASSIDRVTGELFF. CDR3 DNA sequence: TGTGCCAGTAGTATCGACAGGGTGACCGGGGAGCTGTTTTTT. The whole variable domain, remainder taken from reference TRBV19 and TRBJ2-2, is DGGITQSPKYLFRKEGQNVTLSCEQNLNHDAMYWYRQDPGQGLRLIYYSQIVNDFQKGDIAEGYSVSREKKESFPLTVTSAQKNPTAFYLCASSIDRVTGELFFGEGSRLTVL.

Here the CDR3 reads CASSLWEGREQYF. CDR3 sequence (DNA): TGTGCCAGCAGCTTGTGGGAGGGCCGGGAGCAGTACTTC. The chain is built from TRBV7-2 and TRBJ2-7; 7 bases map to TRBD2. V gave up 3 bases and J gave up 7 bases; unmatched junction bases: 6. CDR1 and CDR2 from the germline V gene are SGHTA and FQGNSA. This CDR3 spans 13 amino acids.

For this clone: The sample carries other DNA sequences with the same CDR3. This sequence joins TRBV7-2 and TRBJ2-1, with 9 bases matching TRBD2. The CDR3 is made up of 15 amino acids. Unmatched junction bases numbered 2, after V lost 1 base and J lost 4 bases. Germline CDR1 SGHTA, CDR2 FQGNSA. The CDR3 reads CASSLGRGGYNEQFF. DNA for the CDR3: TGTGCCAGCAGCTTAGGGCGGGGGGGATACAATGAGCAGTTCTTC. The full variable domain, with the rest looked up from reference TRBV7-2 and TRBJ2-1, is GAGVSQSPSNKVTEKGKDVELRCDPISGHTALYWYRQSLGQGLEFLIYFQGNSAPDKSGLPSDRFSAERTGGSVSTLTIQRTQQEDSAVYLCASSLGRGGYNEQFFGPGTRLTVL.

V and J are TRBV11-1 and TRBJ2-5; D is possibly TRBD1 (5 bases). The CDR3 length is 15 residues. Germline V gene sequence: CDR1 SGHAT, CDR2 FQDESV (reference sequence). Deletions cut 1 base from V and 3 bases from J, with 12 bases between. CDR3 loop: CASSLGQGREETQYF. The CDR3 DNA reads as TGTGCCAGCAGCTTAGGTCAGGGAAGGGAAGAGACCCAGTACTTC.

As to this clone: This same CDR3 is encoded by further DNA sequences in the sample. The V gene is TRBV9, the J gene TRBJ2-5; 9 positions agree with TRBD2. The V gene end was trimmed by 2 bases and the J gene end by 1 base; junction bases not matched to a gene: 0. The CDR3 totals 14 residues. The germline CDR1 and CDR2 sequences are SGDLS and YYNGEE. In DNA, the CDR3 is TGTGCCAGCAGCGTTAGCGGGGGCCAAGAGACCCAGTACTTC. This codes for CASSVSGGQETQYF.

This clone was observed a single time. V is TRBV27 and J is TRBJ1-2, with a possible D match to TRBD1 (6 bases). The CDR3 extends over 16 amino acids. Trimming removed 4 bases from V and 2 bases from J, with 17 bases in between. The germline gives CDR1 MNHEY, CDR2 SMNVEV (reference sequence). The DNA of the CDR3 is TGTGCCAGCAGTTCACGACCCCGGACAGACAACTATGGCTACACCTTC. Translation gives CASSSRPRTDNYGYTF.

This chain uses TRBV23-1 with TRBJ2-1, with 11 nucleotides matching TRBD2. TRBV23-1 is an open reading frame whose function is uncertain. V dropped 3 bases and J dropped 3; count of bases not matched to a gene: 13. The CDR3 length is 19 residues. The CDR3 is CASSQVTLIAGGNYNEQFF. CDR3 DNA: TGCGCCAGCAGTCAGGTCACCCTTATAGCGGGAGGGAACTACAATGAGCAGTTCTTC.